The 5 T cell receptor beta chains below all came from one sample that was sequenced in a study of shared clonotypes between healthy human individuals. Assay used: immunoSEQ multiplex PCR; TCRdb lists only in-frame clones, some missing. This sample has hundreds of thousands of clones, with around 97% found just once. The sample was naive CD4+ T cells sorted from blood. Stated subset: CD45RA+ positively selected. These receptors were obtained from a woman in her 30s in good health.

The J gene is TRBJ1-1, the V gene TRBV28, with TRBD1 as a possible D gene (6 bases). This CDR3 has 13 residues. Germline CDR1 and CDR2: MDHEN and SYDVKM. Between the trimmed V and J ends, which lost 5 bases and 4 bases, there was a span of 11 bases. CDR3 sequence: CASSEGGGTEAFF. DNA of the CDR3: TGTGCCAGCAGTGAGGGGGGAGGCACTGAAGCTTTCTTT.

V and J are TRBV20-1 and TRBJ1-6; D might be TRBD1 (5 bases). This CDR3 comprises 11 residues. Trimming took 6 bases from V and 7 from J, leaving 7 bases between them. The germline gives CDR1 DFQATT, CDR2 SNEGSKA (reference sequence). CDR3 bases: TGCAGTGCAAAGGGGAATTCACCCCTCCACTTT. It encodes CSAKGNSPLHF.

The chain carries TRBV13 and TRBJ2-7; D possibly matches TRBD1 or TRBD2 (5 bases each). Trimming shortened V by 6 bases and J by 5 bases, and 17 bases separated the two germline ends. Germline CDR1 PRHDT, CDR2 FYEKMQ (reference sequence). There are 14 residues in the CDR3. CDR3 protein: CASRKVGTRDEQYF. The CDR3, as DNA: TGTGCCAGCAGGAAGGTCGGGACCCGGGACGAGCAGTACTTC. Filled out from reference TRBV13 and TRBJ2-7, the complete variable domain reads AAGVIQSPRHLIKEKRETATLKCYPIPRHDTVYWYQQGPGQDPQFLISFYEKMQSDKGSIPDRFSAQQFSDYHSELNMSSLELGDSALYFCASRKVGTRDEQYFGPGTRLTVT.

The CDR3 bases are TGTGCCAGCATCTCGGGACTAGCGGGAGGGGGTACCTACGAGCAGTACTTC. Translating gives CASISGLAGGGTYEQYF. V gene TRBV27 combines with J gene TRBJ2-7; 16 bases fit TRBD2. The germline CDR1 and CDR2 sequences are MNHEY and SMNVEV (reference sequence). The V and J ends lost 7 bases and 2 bases, in that order; junction bases with no gene match: 8. The CDR3 consists of 17 residues.

The chain uses TRBV5-1 and TRBJ2-1, with TRBD2 identical over 10 bases. This CDR3 is built from 15 residues. V was clipped by 1 base and J by 5 bases; unmatched bases: 3. Germline V gives CDR1 SGHRS, CDR2 YFSETQ. The CDR3 DNA reads TGCGCCAGCAGCTTGATCCTAGCGGGAGACAATGAGCAGTTCTTC. It translates to CASSLILAGDNEQFF.